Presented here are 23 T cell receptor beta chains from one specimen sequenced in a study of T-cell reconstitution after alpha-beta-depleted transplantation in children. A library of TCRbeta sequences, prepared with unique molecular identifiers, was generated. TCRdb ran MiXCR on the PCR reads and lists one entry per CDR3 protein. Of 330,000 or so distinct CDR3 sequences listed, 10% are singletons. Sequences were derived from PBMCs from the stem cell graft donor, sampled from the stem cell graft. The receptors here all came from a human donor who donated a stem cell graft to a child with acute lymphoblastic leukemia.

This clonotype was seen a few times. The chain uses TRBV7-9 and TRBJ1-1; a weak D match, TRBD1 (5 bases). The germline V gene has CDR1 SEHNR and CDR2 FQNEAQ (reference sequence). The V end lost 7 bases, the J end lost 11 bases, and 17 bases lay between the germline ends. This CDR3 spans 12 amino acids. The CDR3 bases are TGTGCCAGCACAGGGACGGCCCTGGGGGCTTTCTTT. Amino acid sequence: CASTGTALGAFF.

CDR3: CSVSRQSEGVEKLFF. CDR3 sequence (DNA): TGCAGCGTTAGCAGGCAGAGTGAGGGGGTTGAAAAACTGTTTTTT. J is TRBJ1-4 and V is TRBV29-1; D is perhaps TRBD1 (6 bases). Per the germline V gene, CDR1 is SQVTM and CDR2 is ANQGSEA. The germline V and J ends were trimmed by 5 bases and 7 bases, with 20 bases remaining between them. This CDR3 spans 15 amino acids.

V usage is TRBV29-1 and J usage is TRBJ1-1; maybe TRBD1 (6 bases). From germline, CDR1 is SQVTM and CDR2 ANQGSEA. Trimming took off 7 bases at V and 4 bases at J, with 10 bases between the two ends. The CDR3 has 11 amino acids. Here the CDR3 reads CSGYRVTEAFF. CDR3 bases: TGCAGCGGTTACAGGGTCACTGAAGCTTTCTTT.

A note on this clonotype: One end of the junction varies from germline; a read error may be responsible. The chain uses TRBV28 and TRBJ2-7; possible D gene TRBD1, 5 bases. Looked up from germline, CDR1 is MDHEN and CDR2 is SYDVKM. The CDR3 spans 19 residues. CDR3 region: CASSFRRWSRGARSFEQYF. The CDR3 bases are TGTGCCAGCAGTTTTCGGCGGTGGTCAAGGGGCGCCCGCTCCTTCGAGCAGTACTTC.

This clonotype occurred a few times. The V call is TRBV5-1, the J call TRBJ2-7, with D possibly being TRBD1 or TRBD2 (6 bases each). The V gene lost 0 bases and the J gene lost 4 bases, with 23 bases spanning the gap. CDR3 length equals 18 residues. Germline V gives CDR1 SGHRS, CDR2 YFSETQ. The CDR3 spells CASSLETGMAGFSYEQYF. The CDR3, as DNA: TGCGCCAGCAGCTTGGAGACAGGAATGGCGGGATTTTCTTACGAGCAGTACTTC.

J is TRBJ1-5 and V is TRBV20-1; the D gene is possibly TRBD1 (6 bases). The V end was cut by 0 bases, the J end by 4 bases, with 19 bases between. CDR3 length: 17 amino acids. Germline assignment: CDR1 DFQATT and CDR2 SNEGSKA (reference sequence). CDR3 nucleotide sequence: TGCAGTGCTAGAGATTCTGTGGGGGGCCCGAGGAATCAGCCCCAGCATTTT. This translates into CSARDSVGGPRNQPQHF.

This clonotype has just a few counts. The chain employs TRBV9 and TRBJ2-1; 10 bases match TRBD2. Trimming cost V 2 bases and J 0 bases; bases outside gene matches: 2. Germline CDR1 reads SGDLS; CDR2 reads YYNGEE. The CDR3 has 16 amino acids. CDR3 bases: TGTGCCAGCAGCGTCGCTAGCGGGGGCTCCTACAATGAGCAGTTCTTC. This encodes CASSVASGGSYNEQFF.

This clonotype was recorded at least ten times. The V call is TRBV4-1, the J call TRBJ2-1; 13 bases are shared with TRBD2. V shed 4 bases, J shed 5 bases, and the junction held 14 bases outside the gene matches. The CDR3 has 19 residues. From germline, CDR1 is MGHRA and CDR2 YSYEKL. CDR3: CASSLGLAGARPEDNEQFF. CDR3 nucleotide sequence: TGCGCCAGCAGCCTCGGACTAGCGGGAGCGAGACCCGAGGACAATGAGCAGTTCTTC.

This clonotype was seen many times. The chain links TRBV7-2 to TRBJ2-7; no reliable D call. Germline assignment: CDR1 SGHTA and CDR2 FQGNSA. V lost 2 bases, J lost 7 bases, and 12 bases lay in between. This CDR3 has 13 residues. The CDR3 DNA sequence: TGTGCCAGCAGCTTAAGTGTTTTTAGGGAGCAGTACTTC. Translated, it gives CASSLSVFREQYF.

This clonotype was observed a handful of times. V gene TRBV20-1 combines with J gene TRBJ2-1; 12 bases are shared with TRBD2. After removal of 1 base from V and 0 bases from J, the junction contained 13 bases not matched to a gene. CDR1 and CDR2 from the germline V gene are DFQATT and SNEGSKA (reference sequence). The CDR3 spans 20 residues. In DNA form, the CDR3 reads TGCAGTGCTAGAGCACTTCGGACTAGCGGGACTGCTAGCTCCTACAATGAGCAGTTCTTC. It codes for CSARALRTSGTASSYNEQFF.

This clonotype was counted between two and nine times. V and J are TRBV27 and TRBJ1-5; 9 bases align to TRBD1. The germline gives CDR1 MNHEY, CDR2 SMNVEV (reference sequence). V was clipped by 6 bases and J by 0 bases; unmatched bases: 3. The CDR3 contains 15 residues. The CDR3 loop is CASRGTGHSNQPQHF. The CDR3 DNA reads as TGTGCCAGCAGGGGGACAGGGCATAGCAATCAGCCCCAGCATTTT.

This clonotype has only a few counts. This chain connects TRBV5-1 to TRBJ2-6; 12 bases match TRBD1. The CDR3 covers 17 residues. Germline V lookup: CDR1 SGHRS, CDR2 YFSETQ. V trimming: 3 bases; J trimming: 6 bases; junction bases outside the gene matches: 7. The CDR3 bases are TGCGCCAGCAGCTCGGGACAGGGGGCCTGGGTGGCCAACGTCCTGACTTTC. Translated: CASSSGQGAWVANVLTF.

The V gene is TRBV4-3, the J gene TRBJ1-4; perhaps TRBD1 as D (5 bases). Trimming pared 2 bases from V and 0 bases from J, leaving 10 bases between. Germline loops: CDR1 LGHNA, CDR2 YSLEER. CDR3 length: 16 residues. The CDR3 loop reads CASSQKPGPTNEKLFF. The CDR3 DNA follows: TGCGCCAGCAGCCAAAAACCGGGACCAACTAATGAAAAACTGTTTTTT.

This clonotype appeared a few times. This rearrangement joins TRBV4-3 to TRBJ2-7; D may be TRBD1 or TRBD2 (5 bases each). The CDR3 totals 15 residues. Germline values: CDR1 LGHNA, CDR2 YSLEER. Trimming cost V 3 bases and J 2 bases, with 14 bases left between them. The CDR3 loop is CASSQRPGSPYEQYF. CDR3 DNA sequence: TGCGCCAGCAGCCAGAGGCCAGGGAGTCCCTACGAGCAGTACTTC.

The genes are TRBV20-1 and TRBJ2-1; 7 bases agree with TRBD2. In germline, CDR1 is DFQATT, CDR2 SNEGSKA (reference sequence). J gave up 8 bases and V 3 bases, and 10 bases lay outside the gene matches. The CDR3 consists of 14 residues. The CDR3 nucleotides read TGCAGTGCTAGGGTCCGCGGGAGCTTTTATGAGCAGTTCTTC. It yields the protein CSARVRGSFYEQFF.

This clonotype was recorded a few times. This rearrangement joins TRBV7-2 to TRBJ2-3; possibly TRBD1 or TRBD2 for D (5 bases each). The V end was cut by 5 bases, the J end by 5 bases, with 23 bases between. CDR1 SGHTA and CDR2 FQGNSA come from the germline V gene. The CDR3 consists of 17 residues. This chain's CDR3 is CASSHAFGAEAGDTQYF. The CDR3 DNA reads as TGTGCCAGCAGCCACGCGTTTGGGGCGGAGGCGGGAGATACGCAGTATTTT.

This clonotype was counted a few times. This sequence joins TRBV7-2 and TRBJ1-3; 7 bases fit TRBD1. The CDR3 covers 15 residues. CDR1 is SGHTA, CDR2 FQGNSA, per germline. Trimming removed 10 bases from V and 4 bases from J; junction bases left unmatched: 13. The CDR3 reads CAIQAGTVFGNTIYF. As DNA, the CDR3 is TGTGCCATCCAGGCCGGGACAGTCTTCGGAAACACCATATATTTT.

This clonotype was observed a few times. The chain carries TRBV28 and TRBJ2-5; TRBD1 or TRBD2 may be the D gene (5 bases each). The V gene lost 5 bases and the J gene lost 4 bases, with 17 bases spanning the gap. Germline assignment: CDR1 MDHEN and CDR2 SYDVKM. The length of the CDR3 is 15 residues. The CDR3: CASSPLPTGGETQYF. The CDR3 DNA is TGTGCCAGCAGTCCCCTCCCGACTGGGGGAGAGACCCAGTACTTC.

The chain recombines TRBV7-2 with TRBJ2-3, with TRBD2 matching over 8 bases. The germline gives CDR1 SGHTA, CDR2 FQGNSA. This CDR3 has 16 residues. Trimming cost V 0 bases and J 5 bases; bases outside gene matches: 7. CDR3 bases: TGTGCCAGCAGCTTAGCTACGAGCGGGGGCTTAGATACGCAGTATTTT. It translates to CASSLATSGGLDTQYF.

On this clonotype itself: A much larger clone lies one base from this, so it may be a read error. The CDR3 here is CAGSFKTAHLDTQYF. CDR3 DNA: TGTGCCGGCAGTTTTAAGACAGCACATCTTGATACGCAGTATTTT. This sequence joins TRBV28 and TRBJ2-3; tentatively, D is TRBD1 (5 bases). The CDR3 contains 15 residues. The germline V gene has CDR1 MDHEN and CDR2 SYDVKM. Using reference TRBV28 and TRBJ2-3 for the parts outside the CDR3, the full variable domain is DVKVTQSSRYLVKRTGEKVFLECVQDMDHENMFWYRQDPGLGLRLIYFSYDVKMKEKGDIPEGYSVSREKKERFSLILESASTNQTSMYLCAGSFKTAHLDTQYFGPGTRLTVL.

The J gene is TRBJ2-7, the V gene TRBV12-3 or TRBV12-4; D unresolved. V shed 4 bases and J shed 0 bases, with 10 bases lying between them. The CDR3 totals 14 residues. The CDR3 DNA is TGTGCCAGCAGTTCCCCGCCCAGCTCCTACGAGCAGTACTTC. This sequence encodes CASSSPPSSYEQYF.

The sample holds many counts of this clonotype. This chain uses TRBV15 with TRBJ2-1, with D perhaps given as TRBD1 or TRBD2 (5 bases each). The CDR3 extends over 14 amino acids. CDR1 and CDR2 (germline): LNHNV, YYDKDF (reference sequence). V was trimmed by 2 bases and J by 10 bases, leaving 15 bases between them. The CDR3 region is CATSRQRGTDEQFF. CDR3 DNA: TGTGCCACCAGCAGACAAAGAGGGACCGACGAGCAGTTCTTC.

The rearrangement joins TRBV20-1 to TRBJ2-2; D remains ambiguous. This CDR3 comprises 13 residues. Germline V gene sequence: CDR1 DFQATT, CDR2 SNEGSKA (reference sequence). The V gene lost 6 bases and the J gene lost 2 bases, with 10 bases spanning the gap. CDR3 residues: CSALSRNTGELFF. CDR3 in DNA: TGCAGTGCCCTCTCTAGAAACACCGGGGAGCTGTTTTTT.